This T cell receptor (beta chain) comes out of a study of cytomegalovirus exposure and HLA in healthy donors. Whole-study results and caveats: Within an earlier analysis, most TCR beta V segments proved productive either about 90% or about 30% of the time.

Concerning this clone: Its antigen is currently unknown.

Germline CDR1 and CDR2: SGHDT and YYEEEE. This CDR3 region has 14 residues. V was trimmed by 7 bases and J by 4 bases, leaving 15 bases between them. The PCR made use of 60 Vbeta and 13 Jbeta primers. Clones were read by immunoSEQ multiplex PCR, and TCRdb kept only the in-frame ones, dropping some. The table records about 97,000 clones, approximately 73% of them present only once. Material: PBMCs. This chain uses TRBV5-6 with TRBJ1-3; no reliable D call. The sequence derives from a man aged 35 to 55 in good health and CMV-seronegative. CDR3 region: CASASAPQGNTIYF. DNA of the CDR3: TGTGCCAGCGCAAGCGCCCCCCAAGGAAACACCATATATTTT.